This TCR beta chain was recorded in a study of OX40 agonist ivuxolimab in advanced cancers. Concerning the study at large: The costimulatory receptor OX40 (CD134) was targeted by ivuxolimab, a fully human IgG2 agonistic monoclonal antibody. Of the approximately 50 dose-escalation patients, hepatocellular carcinoma was present in some 19, melanoma in roughly 15, renal cell carcinoma in 9 and head and neck cancer in 9. Three dose-escalation patients achieved partial responses, one with hepatocellular carcinoma and two with cutaneous melanoma. The purpose of peripheral TCRbeta sequencing was to test whether ivuxolimab changed TCR sequence diversity and led to clonal T-cell expansion. Prior anti-PD-1, anti-PD-L1 or anti-CTLA-4 therapy was permitted, and approximately 40% of dose-escalation patients had received checkpoint inhibitors. The paper describes the monotherapy dose-escalation part (N of about 54 patients) of the phase I trial of ivuxolimab. A male proportion of 70% to 90% and a mean age of about 60 years, ranging from roughly 23 to 79, were recorded for the dose-escalation cohort. Intravenous ivuxolimab was administered to patients every 2 weeks at six dose levels: 0.01, 0.1, 0.3, 1.5, 3 and 10 mg/kg.

The investigation overall reported the following: Low levels of normalized T-cell clonal expansion were also shown by some nonresponding patients. After ivuxolimab, CD8+ T cells had more expanded clones than CD4+ T cells on average. Partial responders in the 0.1-3.0 mg/kg groups had among the lowest normalized peripheral clonal expansion, especially among CD8+ T cells. Clonal expansion of both CD4+ and CD8+ blood T cells was observed from baseline to week 6 at doses 0.1 to 3.0 mg/kg. Antigen specificity was not determined for the clonally expanded peripheral T cells.

CDR1 and CDR2 (SGHKS, YYEKEE) derive from the germline V gene (reference sequence). Including cysteine and phenylalanine, the CDR3 has 16 amino acids. Kept here is only the CDR3 DNA, which spans 48 bases and is read in frame from base 1. V sheds 2 bases and J sheds 4 bases, leaving 17 bases between their ends. For sequencing of the TCRbeta CDR3 region, genomic DNA was extracted from the sorted cells. TCRbeta CDR3 regions were sequenced using the immunoSEQ Assay. This is the immuneACCESS table as TCRdb keeps it, with only in-frame sequences that have V and J called. A part of the clones is gone; compared with another copy, unresolved V genes explain less than half, and the rest is unexplained. This sample has around 92,000 clones in its table, and 90% to 95% of those were observed once. About 0.24% of the sample is taken by the ten largest. As regards this clone: No antigen is known for it. There are no base qualities to consult, and no much larger clone falls within one base.

Patients with a history of autoimmune disease or receiving systemic immunosuppression were excluded from the trial. Peripheral blood for TCR sequencing was collected from all dose cohorts at baseline, on cycle 4 day 1, and on cycle 7 day 1. The samples were drawn from a first-in-human, open-label, multicenter phase I dose-escalation trial of ivuxolimab. Adults with locally advanced or metastatic melanoma, renal cell, hepatocellular, or head and neck squamous cell carcinoma were enrolled in the trial. Before TCR sequencing, CD4+ T cells and CD8+ T cells were sorted from peripheral blood as separate populations.

The source material was CD4+ or CD8+ T cells sorted from blood, sampled in a trial of the OX40 agonist ivuxolimab. The chain was built from TRBV5-5 and TRBJ2-3; the D segment might be TRBD1 or TRBD2, since each matches 5 bases. The receptor was derived from an adult with an advanced solid tumor such as melanoma, head and neck, liver or kidney cancer. CDR3 reads: CASSFRGANGPDTQYF. The DNA sequence follows: TGTGCCAGCAGCTTCAGAGGGGCAAACGGGCCAGATACGCAGTATTTT.